These 29 T cell receptor beta chains were all obtained from the same sample, sequenced in a study of Ad26.COV2.S vaccination and SARS-CoV-2 variants. The treatment is: some 20 received Ad26.COV2.S at low or high dose, single or two shots; about 5 received placebo; per-sample allocation not given. Samples came from day 63 after the first vaccine or placebo injection. Generated by immunoSEQ multiplex PCR, the TCRdb table keeps only in-frame clones and is missing some. The sample shows 440,000 or so clones, 90% of them seen only once. The sample was peripheral blood, taken in a trial of Ad26.COV2.S vaccine versus placebo. All receptors come from a person between 18 and 60 years old who received the Ad26.COV2.S COVID-19 vaccine or a placebo.

The gene calls are TRBV15 and TRBJ2-1; D perhaps matches TRBD2 (5 bases). Trimming took 0 bases from V and 6 from J, leaving 12 bases between them. The CDR3 consists of 15 residues. Germline CDR1 reads LNHNV; CDR2 reads YYDKDF (reference sequence). The chain's CDR3 is CATSREALVVNEQFF. CDR3 bases: TGTGCCACCAGCAGAGAAGCACTAGTTGTCAATGAGCAGTTCTTC.

The V call is TRBV28, the J call TRBJ2-3, with TRBD2 matching 10 bases. This CDR3 is built from 20 residues. Germline values: CDR1 MDHEN, CDR2 SYDVKM. With 3 bases clipped from V and 0 bases from J, the junction kept 15 bases outside the gene matches. The DNA of the CDR3 is TGTGCCAGCAGTTTCCGTAGTCTAGCGGGAGCAGTACCGAGCACAGATACGCAGTATTTT. Its translation: CASSFRSLAGAVPSTDTQYF.

CDR3: CASRRGDNSNQPQHF. As DNA, the CDR3 is TGTGCCAGTCGGAGGGGAGACAATAGCAATCAGCCCCAGCATTTT. The chain carries TRBV19 and TRBJ1-5; TRBD1 might be the D (5 bases). Trimming removed 8 bases at V and 0 bases at J, with 14 bases between. Germline CDR1 and CDR2: LNHDA and SQIVND (reference sequence). The CDR3 spans 15 residues.

CDR3 DNA sequence: TGTGCCACCAGTGTGGACGGCTACGAGCAGTACTTC. Amino acid sequence: CATSVDGYEQYF. V gene TRBV24-1 combines with J gene TRBJ2-7; D remains ambiguous. Per germline, CDR1 KGHDR and CDR2 SFDVKD. This CDR3 region has 12 residues. Trimming took off 5 bases at V and 3 bases at J, with 7 bases between the two ends.

The V call is TRBV9, the J call TRBJ2-1, with 12 bases aligning to TRBD2. The V gene end was trimmed by 4 bases and the J gene end by 10 bases; junction bases not matched to a gene: 6. Germline V lookup: CDR1 SGDLS, CDR2 YYNGEE. CDR3 size: 14 residues. As DNA, the CDR3 is TGTGCCAGCAGCTGGACTAGCGGGAAAGGGGAGCAGTTCTTC. It specifies CASSWTSGKGEQFF. The full variable domain, rest sourced from reference TRBV9 and TRBJ2-1, is DSGVTQTPKHLITATGQRVTLRCSPRSGDLSVYWYQQSLDQGLQFLIQYYNGEERAKGNILERFSAQQFPDLHSELNLSSLELGDSALYFCASSWTSGKGEQFFGPGTRLTVL.

In this sample, this clone turned up once. The chain carries TRBV9 and TRBJ1-4; D unresolved. Germline V lookup: CDR1 SGDLS, CDR2 YYNGEE. V dropped 1 base and J dropped 3 bases, with 13 bases sitting between them. This CDR3 is 16 amino acids long. The CDR3 nucleotides are TGTGCCAGCAGCGTATCCGGAGATCCCGCTAATGAAAAACTGTTTTTT. Protein: CASSVSGDPANEKLFF.

The V call is TRBV12-3 or TRBV12-4, the J call TRBJ1-1; D ambiguous. The ends were cut back, 0 bases at V and 6 bases at J, with 8 bases in the middle. This CDR3 has 13 amino acids. As DNA, the CDR3 is TGTGCCAGCAGTTTAGCCCCGGGTGCTGAAGCTTTCTTT. This codes for CASSLAPGAEAFF.

The V gene is TRBV7-9, the J gene TRBJ2-5, with D tentatively TRBD1 (5 bases). The germline V gene encodes CDR1 SEHNR and CDR2 FQNEAQ (reference sequence). V shed 3 bases and J shed 3 bases, with 11 bases lying between them. The CDR3 spans 14 residues. This CDR3 is CASSFETEEETQYF. The CDR3 DNA is TGTGCCAGCAGCTTCGAGACAGAGGAAGAGACCCAGTACTTC.

The chain employs TRBV19 and TRBJ2-7; 10 bases map to TRBD2. This CDR3 spans 15 amino acids. Germline V gene lookup returns CDR1 LNHDA and CDR2 SQIVND (reference sequence). V dropped 5 bases and J dropped 3; count of bases not matched to a gene: 7. DNA for the CDR3: TGTGCCAGTAGTCCCCCTAGCGGGAGCCGCTACGAGCAGTACTTC. The encoded protein is CASSPPSGSRYEQYF.

The CDR3 bases are TGTGCCAGCAGCTACTCAGGGGGCGCGAAGACCTACGAGCAGTACTTC. Protein sequence: CASSYSGGAKTYEQYF. V gene TRBV11-2 combines with J gene TRBJ2-7; 8 bases agree with TRBD1. CDR3 length equals 16 residues. The V gene's germline CDR1 is SGHAT and CDR2 FQNNGV. V was clipped by 4 bases and J by 2 bases; unmatched bases: 10.

This chain uses TRBV7-2 with TRBJ1-1; no clear D gene. CDR1 is SGHTA and CDR2 is FQGNSA in the germline V gene. This CDR3 comprises 13 residues. V lost 3 bases and J 1 base, leaving 6 bases between the germline ends. The CDR3 DNA reads TGTGCCAGCAGCTTTACGGCGAACACTGAAGCTTTCTTT. As protein: CASSFTANTEAFF.

The gene calls are TRBV7-8 and TRBJ2-2; D is undetermined. This CDR3 is built from 13 residues. In germline, CDR1 is SGHVS, CDR2 FQNEAQ. The V end was cut by 4 bases, the J end by 6 bases, with 9 bases between. The CDR3 region is CASSSQMSGELFF. The DNA of the CDR3 is TGTGCCAGCAGCTCACAAATGTCCGGGGAGCTGTTTTTT.

This clone turned up a few times. The chain links TRBV24-1 to TRBJ2-3; 8 nucleotides line up with TRBD2. The V gene's germline CDR1 is KGHDR and CDR2 SFDVKD. V lost 4 bases to trimming and J lost 3 bases; unmatched junction nucleotides: 8. The CDR3 covers 16 residues. The CDR3, as DNA: TGTGCCACCAGTGAACCAGTCGCTAGCGGGACAGATACGCAGTATTTT. This gives the protein CATSEPVASGTDTQYF.

The J gene is TRBJ2-3, the V gene TRBV5-4, with 10 bases matching TRBD2. CDR1 is SGHNT, CDR2 YYREEE, per germline (reference sequence). Losses at the gene ends were 7 bases for V and 1 base for J; bases not matched to a gene: 6. This CDR3 region has 15 residues. The CDR3 DNA sequence: TGTGCCAGCTCCACCGGGACTAGCGGCACAGATACGCAGTATTTT. It specifies CASSTGTSGTDTQYF.

The chain is built from TRBV4-2 and TRBJ2-5; 12 positions agree with TRBD2. The CDR3 contains 19 residues. Trimming removed 3 bases from V and 1 base from J; junction bases left unmatched: 12. CDR1 LGHNA and CDR2 YNFKEQ come from the germline V gene. In DNA, the CDR3 is TGTGCCAGCAGCCACGGACTAGCGGGATCATTGTTGGGCCAAGAGACCCAGTACTTC. Its protein is CASSHGLAGSLLGQETQYF.

The rearrangement uses TRBV28 and TRBJ1-5, with 10 nucleotides matching TRBD1. The CDR3 sequence is 18 residues long. V dropped 1 base and J dropped 0; count of bases not matched to a gene: 6. CDR1 and CDR2 (germline): MDHEN, SYDVKM. CDR3: CASSLFGTGEISNQPQHF. The CDR3, as DNA: TGTGCCAGCAGTTTATTTGGGACAGGGGAGATTAGCAATCAGCCCCAGCATTTT.

The J gene is TRBJ2-3, the V gene TRBV5-1, with 8 nucleotides matching TRBD2. Trimming took 0 bases from V and 6 from J; bases not matched to a gene: 3. Germline lookup yields CDR1 SGHRS and CDR2 YFSETQ. The CDR3 is made up of 14 amino acids. The CDR3 loop is CASSLATSVDTQYF. CDR3 DNA sequence: TGCGCCAGCAGCTTGGCGACTAGCGTGGATACGCAGTATTTT.

This clone was observed a single time. The J gene is TRBJ1-5, the V gene TRBV18; the D is unclear. With 3 bases removed from V and 3 bases from J, the gap between germline ends came to 6 bases. The CDR3 runs 13 residues. Germline loops: CDR1 KGHSH, CDR2 LQKENI. The CDR3 spells CASSPGHNQPQHF. CDR3 DNA: TGTGCCAGCTCACCCGGTCACAATCAGCCCCAGCATTTT.

The J gene is TRBJ1-6, the V gene TRBV5-6; tentatively, D is TRBD1 (5 bases). Trimming took 1 base from V and 11 from J, leaving 16 bases between them. The CDR3 totals 15 residues. Germline V gives CDR1 SGHDT, CDR2 YYEEEE. CDR3 nucleotides: TGTGCCAGCAGCTTGTTCGGGACCGTCCTTCCACCCCTCCACTTT. Translating it yields CASSLFGTVLPPLHF.

This rearrangement joins TRBV5-1 to TRBJ1-4, with TRBD1 identical over 7 bases. The V segment lost 0 bases and the J segment 6 bases; nucleotides outside the gene matches: 14. This CDR3 region has 18 residues. Per germline, CDR1 SGHRS and CDR2 YFSETQ. CDR3 residues: CASSLGPMARGKYEKLFF. As DNA, the CDR3 is TGCGCCAGCAGCTTGGGTCCCATGGCCAGGGGGAAGTATGAAAAACTGTTTTTT.

The CDR3 region has the DNA TGTGCCAGCTCACCAGCCCCTGGGGGGGAGACCCAGTACTTC. Encoded protein: CASSPAPGGETQYF. This chain joins TRBV18 and TRBJ2-5, with a possible D match to TRBD2 (6 bases). Germline V gene data show CDR1 as KGHSH and CDR2 as LQKENI. The CDR3 consists of 14 residues. The ends were cut back, 2 bases at V and 5 bases at J, with 12 bases in the middle.

The rearrangement joins TRBV6-1 to TRBJ1-1; D remains ambiguous. The CDR3 is 15 amino acids. The V end lost 2 bases, the J end lost 0 bases, and 10 bases lay between the germline ends. Germline CDR1 MNHNS, CDR2 SASEGT. CDR3 DNA sequence: TGTGCCAGCAGTGAAAGTGTAGGGTTGAACACTGAAGCTTTCTTT. This encodes CASSESVGLNTEAFF.

The V call is TRBV2, the J call TRBJ2-7; a possible D gene is TRBD1 (5 bases). CDR3 length equals 14 residues. From germline, CDR1 is SNHLY and CDR2 FYNNEI. V was trimmed by 0 bases and J by 4 bases, leaving 10 bases between them. The CDR3 spells CASSEARQLYEQYF. The CDR3, as DNA: TGTGCCAGCAGTGAAGCGCGACAGCTTTACGAGCAGTACTTC. The complete variable domain, with remaining parts taken from reference TRBV2 and TRBJ2-7, reads EPEVTQTPSHQVTQMGQEVILRCVPISNHLYFYWYRQILGQKVEFLVSFYNNEISEKSEIFDDQFSVERPDGSNFTLKIRSTKLEDSAMYFCASSEARQLYEQYFGPGTRLTVT.

The chain uses TRBV9 and TRBJ2-3, with 8 bases identical to TRBD1. Trimming at V came to 3 bases and at J to 0 bases, leaving 0 bases not matched to a gene. The germline CDR1 and CDR2 sequences are SGDLS and YYNGEE. This CDR3 is 14 amino acids long. The CDR3 reads CASSGTGSTDTQYF. DNA of the CDR3: TGTGCCAGCAGCGGGACAGGGAGCACAGATACGCAGTATTTT.

The J gene is TRBJ2-2, the V gene TRBV28; possibly TRBD2 for D (6 bases). Trimming pared 10 bases from V and 4 bases from J, leaving 16 bases between. The CDR3 covers 14 residues. From germline, CDR1 is MDHEN and CDR2 SYDVKM. The CDR3, as DNA: TGTGCCACCCGGTGGAGGGCTAGCACCGGGGAGCTGTTTTTT. Its translation is CATRWRASTGELFF.

This chain uses TRBV4-2 with TRBJ2-1; possible D gene TRBD2, 6 bases. CDR3 size: 15 residues. In germline, CDR1 is LGHNA, CDR2 YNFKEQ. Trimming took off 1 base at V and 4 bases at J, with 11 bases between the two ends. The CDR3 here is CASSQVSGQYNEQFF. The CDR3 DNA sequence: TGTGCCAGCAGCCAAGTGAGCGGGCAGTACAATGAGCAGTTCTTC.

A word on this clone: Different DNA sequences within this sample yield the same CDR3. V gene TRBV19 combines with J gene TRBJ2-7; 10 nucleotides agree with TRBD1. The J segment lost 2 bases and the V segment lost 1 base, leaving 2 bases of the junction unmatched. CDR3 length: 15 residues. Germline V CDR1 and CDR2: LNHDA, SQIVND (reference sequence). The CDR3 is CASSIAGQGAYEQYF. The DNA for the CDR3 is TGTGCCAGTAGTATAGCCGGACAGGGGGCCTACGAGCAGTACTTC.

For the CDR3, the DNA is TGTGCCAGCACCCGGGCGGGGGGCTCCTACGAGCAGTACTTC. Protein product: CASTRAGGSYEQYF. This chain links TRBV5-6 with TRBJ2-7; TRBD2 aligns across 8 bases. Trimming removed 6 bases from V and 0 bases from J; junction bases left unmatched: 5. Germline lookup yields CDR1 SGHDT and CDR2 YYEEEE. The CDR3 contains 14 residues.

The chain has TRBV28 and TRBJ2-3, with 9 positions matching TRBD1. The length of the CDR3 is 15 residues. The germline V gene has CDR1 MDHEN and CDR2 SYDVKM. The trim removed 6 bases at V and 6 bases at J, leaving 10 bases unmatched. This CDR3 reads CASSLTGTGTDTQYF. Here the CDR3 DNA reads TGTGCCAGCAGCCTCACCGGGACAGGGACGGATACGCAGTATTTT.